The source of this T cell receptor beta chain is a study of breast tumors, draining lymph nodes, adjacent tissues. Samples came from axillary lymph nodes draining the breast cancer. The V segment lost 5 bases and the J segment 3 bases; nucleotides outside the gene matches: 6. The CDR3 is 14 residues long. CDR1 is DFQATT, CDR2 SNEGSKA, per germline (reference sequence). MiXCR was run by TCRdb on the multiplex PCR reads, yielding one entry per CDR3 protein. Of approximately 100,000 distinct CDR3 sequences in the sample, under 40% were seen once. This chain connects TRBV20-1 to TRBJ2-7; TRBD2 aligns across 11 bases. The receptor was derived from a female donor with breast cancer. Some clones in this sample may be carry-over from other donors' samples. Sequenced input: axillary lymph node tissue. CDR3 region: CSAGLAGTIYEQYF. The CDR3 region has the DNA TGCAGTGCTGGACTAGCGGGCACTATCTACGAGCAGTACTTC.